The 7 T cell receptor beta chains below were found in one sample sequenced in a study of T cells after posttransplantation cyclophosphamide. Profiled with immunoSEQ multiplex PCR; TCRdb holds only in-frame clones, not every one. The sample has some 35,000 clones, none seen only once. Sequencing was carried out using PBMCs. These receptors all stem from a man aged 25-45 years in good health and a related stem cell transplant donor.

This clone has ten or more counts. V is TRBV27 and J is TRBJ1-6; 9 positions match TRBD1. In germline, CDR1 is MNHEY, CDR2 SMNVEV (reference sequence). The CDR3 runs to 16 residues. With V trimmed by 6 bases and J by 10 bases, 13 bases remained unmatched. The CDR3 coding sequence is TGTGCCAGCAGATTAGATGGGACAGGGAAGGGCTCACCCCTCCACTTT. Encoded protein: CASRLDGTGKGSPLHF.

This clone was recorded many times. The J gene is TRBJ2-3, the V gene TRBV7-9; no definite D call. The CDR3 runs 14 residues. Germline V lookup: CDR1 SEHNR, CDR2 FQNEAQ (reference sequence). Deletions cut 4 bases from V and 2 bases from J, with 10 bases between. The CDR3 nucleotides read TGTGCCAGCAGCTCAACAGTTTACACAGATACGCAGTATTTT. Translation gives CASSSTVYTDTQYF.

Of note for this clone: Additional DNA sequences in this sample encode the identical CDR3. V and J are TRBV29-1 and TRBJ2-7; D unclear. V lost 4 bases to trimming and J lost 2 bases, with 9 bases between them. From germline, CDR1 is SQVTM and CDR2 ANQGSEA. There are 12 residues in the CDR3. In nucleotides, the CDR3 is TGCAGCGTTGGCACGGGTCCCTACGAGCAGTACTTC. It is translated as CSVGTGPYEQYF.

This clone was recorded many times. The chain carries TRBV19 and TRBJ1-5, with D hard to call. The CDR3 covers 12 residues. The germline CDR1 and CDR2 sequences are LNHDA and SQIVND (reference sequence). V was clipped by 3 bases and J by 9 bases, with 9 bases between them. The CDR3 region is CASSMTSGPQHF. The CDR3 DNA reads as TGTGCCAGTAGTATGACCAGCGGGCCCCAGCATTTT.

Many counts were recorded for this clone. The chain links TRBV2 to TRBJ2-6; weak D call: TRBD2 (6 bases). The V end was cut by 2 bases, the J end by 4 bases, with 18 bases between. This CDR3 spans 18 amino acids. Germline CDR1 reads SNHLY; CDR2 reads FYNNEI. CDR3 coding DNA: TGTGCCAGCAGTGAAACTTCAGCGGGTAGGCGGGGGGCCAACGTCCTGACTTTC. Translating it yields CASSETSAGRRGANVLTF.

This clone was recorded at least ten times. The chain recombines TRBV10-3 with TRBJ1-2; tentatively, D is TRBD1 (5 bases). Trimming stripped 0 bases from V and 7 bases from J, with 9 bases between. The CDR3 sequence is 13 residues long. CDR1 is ENHRY and CDR2 is SYGVKD in the germline V gene. CDR3 DNA: TGTGCCATCAGTGAGTCGCAGGGAAGTGGCTACACCTTC. This codes for CAISESQGSGYTF.

This clone was detected ten times or more. The chain has TRBV2 and TRBJ1-2; TRBD1 aligns across 7 bases. CDR1 and CDR2 from the germline V gene are SNHLY and FYNNEI. The CDR3 sequence is 16 residues long. The ends lost 3 bases at V and 0 bases at J; junction bases unmatched: 7. The CDR3, as DNA: TGTGCCAGCAGTGAGCGGCAGGGGGTCTCTAACTATGGCTACACCTTC. Encoded protein: CASSERQGVSNYGYTF.